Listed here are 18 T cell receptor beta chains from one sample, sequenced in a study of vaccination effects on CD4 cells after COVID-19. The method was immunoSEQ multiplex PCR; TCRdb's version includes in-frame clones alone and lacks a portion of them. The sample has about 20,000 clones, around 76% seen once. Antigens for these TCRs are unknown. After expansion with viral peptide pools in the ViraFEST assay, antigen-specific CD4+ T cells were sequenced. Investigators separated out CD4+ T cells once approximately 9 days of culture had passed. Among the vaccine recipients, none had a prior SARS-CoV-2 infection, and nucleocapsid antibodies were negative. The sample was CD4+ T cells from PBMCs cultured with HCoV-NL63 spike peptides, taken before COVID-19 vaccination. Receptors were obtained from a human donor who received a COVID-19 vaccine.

The DNA for the CDR3 is TGTGCCACTGCTCGGGGGGCCATCGGGGAGACCCAGTACTTC. Translation gives CATARGAIGETQYF. The chain recombines TRBV24-1 with TRBJ2-5, with D possibly being TRBD2 (7 bases). Germline-derived CDR1 and CDR2 are KGHDR and SFDVKD. V was pared by 10 bases and J by 5 bases, with 19 bases between. The CDR3 is 14 residues long.

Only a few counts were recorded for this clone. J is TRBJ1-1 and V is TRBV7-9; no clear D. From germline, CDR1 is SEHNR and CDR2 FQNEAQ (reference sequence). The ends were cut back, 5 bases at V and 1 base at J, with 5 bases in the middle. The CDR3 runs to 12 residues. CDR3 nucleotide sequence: TGTGCCAGCAGCAAAACGAACACTGAAGCTTTCTTT. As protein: CASSKTNTEAFF.

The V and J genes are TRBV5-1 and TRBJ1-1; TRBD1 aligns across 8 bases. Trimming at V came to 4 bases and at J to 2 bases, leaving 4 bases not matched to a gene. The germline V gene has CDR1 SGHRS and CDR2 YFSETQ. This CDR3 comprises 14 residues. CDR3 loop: CASSKGQENTEAFF. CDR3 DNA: TGCGCCAGCAGCAAGGGACAGGAAAACACTGAAGCTTTCTTT.

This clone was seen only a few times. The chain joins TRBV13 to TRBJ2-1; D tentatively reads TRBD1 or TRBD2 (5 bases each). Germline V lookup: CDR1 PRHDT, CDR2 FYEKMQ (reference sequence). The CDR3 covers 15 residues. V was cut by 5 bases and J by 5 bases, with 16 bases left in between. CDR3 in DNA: TGTGCCAGCAGCCCTCGGGGACGGGCGAACAATGAGCAGTTCTTC. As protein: CASSPRGRANNEQFF.

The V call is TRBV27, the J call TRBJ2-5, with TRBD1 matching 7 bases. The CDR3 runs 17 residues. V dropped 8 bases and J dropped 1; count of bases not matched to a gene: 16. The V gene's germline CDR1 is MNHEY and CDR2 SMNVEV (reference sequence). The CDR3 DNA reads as TGTGCCAGCCGTGCCACCCCTCGGACAGGTCTCCAAGAGACCCAGTACTTC. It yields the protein CASRATPRTGLQETQYF.

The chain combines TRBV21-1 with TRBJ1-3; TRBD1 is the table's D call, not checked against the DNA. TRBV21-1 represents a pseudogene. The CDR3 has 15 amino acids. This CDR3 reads CASIAPGGVGNTIYF. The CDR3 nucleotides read TGTGCCAGCATTGCGCCAGGGGGCGTTGGAAACACCATATATTTT.

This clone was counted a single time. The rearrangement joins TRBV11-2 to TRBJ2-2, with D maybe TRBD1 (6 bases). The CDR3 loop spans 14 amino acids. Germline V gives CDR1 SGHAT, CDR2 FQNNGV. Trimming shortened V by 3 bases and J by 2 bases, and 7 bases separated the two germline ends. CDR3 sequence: CASSLGQNTGELFF. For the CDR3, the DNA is TGTGCCAGCAGCTTGGGACAAAACACCGGGGAGCTGTTTTTT.

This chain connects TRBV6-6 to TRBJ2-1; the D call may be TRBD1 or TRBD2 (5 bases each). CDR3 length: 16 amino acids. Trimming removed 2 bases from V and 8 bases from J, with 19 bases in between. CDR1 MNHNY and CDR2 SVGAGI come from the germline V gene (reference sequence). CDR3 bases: TGTGCCAGCAGTTACAGAGCTCCAGAGGGGCCCGATGAGCAGTTCTTC. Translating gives CASSYRAPEGPDEQFF.

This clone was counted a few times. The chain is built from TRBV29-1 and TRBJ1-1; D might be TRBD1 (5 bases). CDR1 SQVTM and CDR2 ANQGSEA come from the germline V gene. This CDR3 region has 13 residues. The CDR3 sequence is CTCWGTVNTEAFF. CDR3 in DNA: TGCACCTGCTGGGGGACTGTGAACACTGAAGCTTTCTTT.

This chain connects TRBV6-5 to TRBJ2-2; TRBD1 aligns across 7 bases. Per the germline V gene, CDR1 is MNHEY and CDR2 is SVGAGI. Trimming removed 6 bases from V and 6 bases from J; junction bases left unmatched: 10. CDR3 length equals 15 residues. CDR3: CASRSQGPGAGELFF. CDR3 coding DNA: TGTGCCAGCAGGTCACAGGGGCCCGGGGCCGGGGAGCTGTTTTTT.

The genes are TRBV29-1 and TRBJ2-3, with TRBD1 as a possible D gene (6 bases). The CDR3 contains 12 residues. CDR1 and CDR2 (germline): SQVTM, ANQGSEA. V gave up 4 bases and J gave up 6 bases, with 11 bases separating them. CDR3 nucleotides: TGCAGCGTTGTGACAGGCGGGGATACGCAGTATTTT. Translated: CSVVTGGDTQYF.

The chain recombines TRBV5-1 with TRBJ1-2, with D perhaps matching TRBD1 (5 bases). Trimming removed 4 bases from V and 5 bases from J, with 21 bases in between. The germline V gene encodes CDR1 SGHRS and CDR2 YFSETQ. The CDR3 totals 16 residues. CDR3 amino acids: CASSPDGGQTPYGYTF. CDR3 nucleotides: TGCGCCAGCAGCCCGGACGGCGGACAAACCCCTTATGGCTACACCTTC.

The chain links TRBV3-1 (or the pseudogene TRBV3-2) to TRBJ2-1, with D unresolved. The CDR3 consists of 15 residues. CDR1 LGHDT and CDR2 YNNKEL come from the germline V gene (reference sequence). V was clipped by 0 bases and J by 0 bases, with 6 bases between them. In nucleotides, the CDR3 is TGTGCCAGCAGCCAAGATCTGGGCTCCTACAATGAGCAGTTCTTC. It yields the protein CASSQDLGSYNEQFF.

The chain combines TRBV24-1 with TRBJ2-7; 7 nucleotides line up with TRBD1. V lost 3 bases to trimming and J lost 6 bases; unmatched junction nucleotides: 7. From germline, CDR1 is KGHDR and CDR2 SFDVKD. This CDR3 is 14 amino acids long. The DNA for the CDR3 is TGTGCCACCAGTGATAGCTACAGGGGAAGCGAGCAGTACTTC. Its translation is CATSDSYRGSEQYF.

CDR3 bases: TGCGCCAGCAGCTTGGGACAGAGGGGAGAGCAGTACTTC. Its protein is CASSLGQRGEQYF. This chain uses TRBV5-1 with TRBJ2-7, with D perhaps given as TRBD1 or TRBD2 (5 bases each). CDR1 is SGHRS and CDR2 is YFSETQ in the germline V gene. The CDR3 consists of 13 residues. Between the trimmed V and J ends, which lost 0 bases and 7 bases, there was a span of 11 bases.

CDR3 loop: CASSKLLSGKRGNQPQHF. CDR3 DNA sequence: TGTGCCAGCAGCAAATTATTGTCAGGGAAACGGGGCAATCAGCCCCAGCATTTT. The gene calls are TRBV21-1 and TRBJ1-5; TRBD1 was called by the table and not checked on the DNA. TRBV21-1 counts as a pseudogene. The CDR3 consists of 18 residues.

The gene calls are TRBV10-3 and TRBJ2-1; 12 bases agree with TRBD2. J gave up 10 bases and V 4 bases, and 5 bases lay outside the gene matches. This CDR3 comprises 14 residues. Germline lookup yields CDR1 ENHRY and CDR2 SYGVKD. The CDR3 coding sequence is TGTGCCATCAGTGGGACTAGCGGGGTTAGCGAGCAGTTCTTC. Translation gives CAISGTSGVSEQFF.

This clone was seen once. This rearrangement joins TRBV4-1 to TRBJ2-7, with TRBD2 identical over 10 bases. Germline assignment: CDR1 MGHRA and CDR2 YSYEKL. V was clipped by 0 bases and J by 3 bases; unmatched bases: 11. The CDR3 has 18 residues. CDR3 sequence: CASSQDWTSGGRNYEQYF. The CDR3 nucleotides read TGCGCCAGCAGCCAAGATTGGACTAGCGGTGGGCGCAACTACGAGCAGTACTTC.